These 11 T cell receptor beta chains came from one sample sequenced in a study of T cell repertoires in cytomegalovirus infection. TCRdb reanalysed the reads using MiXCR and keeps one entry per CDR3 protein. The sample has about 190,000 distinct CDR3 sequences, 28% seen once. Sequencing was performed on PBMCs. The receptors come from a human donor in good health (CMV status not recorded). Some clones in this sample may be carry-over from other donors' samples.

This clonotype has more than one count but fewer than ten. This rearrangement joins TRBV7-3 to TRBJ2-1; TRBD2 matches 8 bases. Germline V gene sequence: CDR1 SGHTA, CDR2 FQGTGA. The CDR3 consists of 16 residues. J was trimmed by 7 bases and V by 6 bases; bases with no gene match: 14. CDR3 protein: CASSSTGGALRNEQFF. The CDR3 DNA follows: TGTGCCAGCAGTTCTACCGGGGGGGCCCTACGGAATGAGCAGTTCTTC.

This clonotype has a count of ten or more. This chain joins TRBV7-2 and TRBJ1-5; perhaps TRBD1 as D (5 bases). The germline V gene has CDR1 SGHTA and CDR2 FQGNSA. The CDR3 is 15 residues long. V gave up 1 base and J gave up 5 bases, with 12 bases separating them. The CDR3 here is CASSLEGRVDQPQHF. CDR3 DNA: TGTGCCAGCAGCTTAGAGGGCAGGGTCGATCAGCCCCAGCATTTT.

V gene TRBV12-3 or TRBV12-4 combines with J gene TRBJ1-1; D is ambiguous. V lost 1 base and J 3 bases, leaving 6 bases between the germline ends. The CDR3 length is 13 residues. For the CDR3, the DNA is TGTGCCAGCAGTTTAGGAGCCGACACTGAAGCTTTCTTT. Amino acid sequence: CASSLGADTEAFF.

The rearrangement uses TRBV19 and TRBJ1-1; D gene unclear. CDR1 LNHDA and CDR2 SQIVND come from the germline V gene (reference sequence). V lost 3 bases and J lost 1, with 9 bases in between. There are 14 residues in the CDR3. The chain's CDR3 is CASSMTRWNTEAFF. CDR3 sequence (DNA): TGTGCCAGTAGTATGACACGATGGAACACTGAAGCTTTCTTT.

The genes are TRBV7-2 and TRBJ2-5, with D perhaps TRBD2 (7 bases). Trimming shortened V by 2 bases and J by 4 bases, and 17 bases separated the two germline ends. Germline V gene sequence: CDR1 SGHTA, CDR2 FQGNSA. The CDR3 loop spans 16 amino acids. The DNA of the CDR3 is TGTGCCAGCAGCTTAAGCGGAGGGGGGGCTTTAGAGACCCAGTACTTC. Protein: CASSLSGGGALETQYF.

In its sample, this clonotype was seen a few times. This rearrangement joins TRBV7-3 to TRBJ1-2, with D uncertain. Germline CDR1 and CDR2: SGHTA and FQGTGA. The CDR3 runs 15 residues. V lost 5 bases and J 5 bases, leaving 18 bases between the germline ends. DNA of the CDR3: TGTGCCAGCAGCCCCGCCTGGGGTCCCGCTTATGGCTACACCTTC. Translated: CASSPAWGPAYGYTF.

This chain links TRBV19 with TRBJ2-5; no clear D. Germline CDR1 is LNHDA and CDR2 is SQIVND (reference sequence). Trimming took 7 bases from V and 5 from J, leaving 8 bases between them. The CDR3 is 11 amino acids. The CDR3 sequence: CASKVGETQYF. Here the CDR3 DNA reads TGTGCCAGTAAGGTGGGGGAGACCCAGTACTTC.

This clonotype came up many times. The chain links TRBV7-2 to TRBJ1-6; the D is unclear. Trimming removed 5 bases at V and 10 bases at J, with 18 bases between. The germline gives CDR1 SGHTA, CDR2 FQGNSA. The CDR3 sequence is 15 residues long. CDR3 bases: TGTGCCAGCAGCCCCCGAGAGGGTCGGGAATCACCCCTCCACTTT. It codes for CASSPREGRESPLHF.

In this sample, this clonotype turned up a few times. CDR3 nucleotides: TGTGCCAGCTGCCTCTTCGGGGCTTCCCGCATTCAGTACTTC. Its protein product is CASCLFGASRIQYF. The chain uses TRBV12-3 or TRBV12-4 and TRBJ2-4; D is perhaps TRBD1 or TRBD2 (5 bases each). V was clipped by 8 bases and J by 9 bases, with 20 bases between them. This CDR3 is built from 14 residues.

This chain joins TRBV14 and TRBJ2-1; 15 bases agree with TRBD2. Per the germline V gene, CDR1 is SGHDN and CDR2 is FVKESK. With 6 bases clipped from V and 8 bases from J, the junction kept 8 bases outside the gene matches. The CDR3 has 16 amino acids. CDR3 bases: TGTGCCAGCAGTTGGACTAGCGGGGGGGATCGCGATGAGCAGTTCTTC. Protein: CASSWTSGGDRDEQFF.

The CDR3 DNA follows: TGTGCCAGTAGCCCCGGGGCGTTGCCTACAGATACGCAGTATTTT. Its translation: CASSPGALPTDTQYF. This rearrangement joins TRBV19 to TRBJ2-3; D possibly matches TRBD1 or TRBD2 (5 bases each). Germline CDR1 is LNHDA and CDR2 is SQIVND (reference sequence). This CDR3 region has 15 residues. V lost 6 bases to trimming and J lost 3 bases, with 16 bases between them.